This is a list of T cell receptor beta chains from one sample in a study of cytomegalovirus exposure and HLA in healthy donors. Sequencing used immunoSEQ multiplex PCR; TCRdb keeps in-frame clones, though not all of them. The sample lists about 150,000 clones, roughly 74% occurring once. The sample comprised PBMCs. These receptors all come from a man in his late teens or twenties in good health and CMV-seronegative. The CDR3 runs from the conserved cysteine through the conserved F or W. Fields, in order: CDR3 length, J gene, V gene, CDR3 protein.

>16|TRBJ2-1|TRBV27
CASGTRDRGFYNEQFF
>15|TRBJ2-1|TRBV5-1
CASSPDRASYNEQFF
>16|TRBJ1-4|TRBV4-1
CASSLGSGTGNEKLFF
>16|TRBJ2-1|TRBV5-4
CASRDRAGTSGGKEFF
>12|TRBJ1-2|TRBV4-1
CASSFQGGGYTF
>15|TRBJ2-5|TRBV2
CASSDGGQSWETQYF
>15|TRBJ1-1|TRBV6-5
CASRAHEDTNTEAFF
>14|TRBJ2-1|TRBV6-1
CASSRRDRSNEQFF
>22|TRBJ1-1|TRBV5-1
CASSFPIQHGSGTGVQNTEAFF
>19|TRBJ1-5|TRBV4-1
CASSPSPTGHSNSNQPQHF
>13|TRBJ1-1|TRBV6-5
CASSSMADTEAFF
>16|TRBJ2-2|TRBV5-1
CASSAAQGKGTGELFF
>16|TRBJ2-5|TRBV4-1
CASSPPPDSFQETQYF
>14|TRBJ2-5|TRBV6-6
CASSSGTVQETQYF
>15|TRBJ2-7|TRBV7-2
CASSLETGLSYEQYF
>15|TRBJ2-2|TRBV5-6
CASSPNRGNTGELFF
>13|TRBJ1-2|TRBV29-1
CSASTGHRSGYTF
>16|TRBJ2-5|TRBV4-1
CASSLSGQGMGETQYF
>14|TRBJ1-5|TRBV4-1
CASSQEEGSQPQHF
>17|TRBJ1-1|TRBV13
CASSQSGTGGFNTEAFF
>16|TRBJ2-3|TRBV5-1
CASSLGVAGGTDTQYF
>14|TRBJ1-3|TRBV5-1
CASSLGRFGNTIYF
>14|TRBJ2-2|TRBV7-3
CASSLVVSTGELFF
>16|TRBJ1-1|TRBV14
CASSQRQGAFHTEAFF
>15|TRBJ2-2|TRBV5-4
CASSFGSANTGELFF
>14|TRBJ1-5|TRBV6-5
CASSSEGADQPQHF